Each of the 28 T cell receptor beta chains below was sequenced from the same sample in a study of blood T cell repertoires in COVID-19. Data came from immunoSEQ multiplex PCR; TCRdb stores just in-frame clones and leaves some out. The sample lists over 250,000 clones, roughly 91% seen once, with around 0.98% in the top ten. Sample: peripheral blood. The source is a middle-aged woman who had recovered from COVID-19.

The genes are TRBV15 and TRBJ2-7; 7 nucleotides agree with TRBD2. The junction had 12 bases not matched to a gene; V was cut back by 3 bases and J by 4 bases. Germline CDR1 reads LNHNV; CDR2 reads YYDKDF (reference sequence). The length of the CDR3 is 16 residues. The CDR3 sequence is CATSRGGGALVYEQYF. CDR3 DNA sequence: TGTGCCACCAGCAGGGGGGGAGGGGCCCTGGTGTACGAGCAGTACTTC.

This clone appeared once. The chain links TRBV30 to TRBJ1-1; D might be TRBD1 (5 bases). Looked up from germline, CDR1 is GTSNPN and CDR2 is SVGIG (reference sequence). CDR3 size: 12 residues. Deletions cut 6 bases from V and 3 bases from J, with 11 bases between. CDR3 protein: CACTGGDTEAFF. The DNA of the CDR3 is TGTGCCTGCACGGGGGGGGACACTGAAGCTTTCTTT. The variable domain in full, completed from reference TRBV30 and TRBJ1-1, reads SQTIHQWPATLVQPVGSPLSLECTVEGTSNPNLYWYRQAAGRGLQLLFYSVGIGQISSEVPQNLSASRPQDRQFILSSKKLLLSDSGFYLCACTGGDTEAFFGQGTRLTVV.

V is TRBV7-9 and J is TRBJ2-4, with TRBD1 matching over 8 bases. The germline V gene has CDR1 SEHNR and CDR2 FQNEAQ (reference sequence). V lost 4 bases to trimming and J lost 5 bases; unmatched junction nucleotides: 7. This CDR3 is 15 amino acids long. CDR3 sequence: CASSSRTGFENIQYF. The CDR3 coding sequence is TGTGCCAGCAGCTCCAGGACAGGGTTCGAAAACATTCAGTACTTC. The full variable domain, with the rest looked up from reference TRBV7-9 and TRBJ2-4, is DTGVSQNPRHKITKRGQNVTFRCDPISEHNRLYWYRQTLGQGPEFLTYFQNEAQLEKSRLLSDRFSAERPKGSFSTLEIQRTEQGDSAMYLCASSSRTGFENIQYFGAGTRLSVL.

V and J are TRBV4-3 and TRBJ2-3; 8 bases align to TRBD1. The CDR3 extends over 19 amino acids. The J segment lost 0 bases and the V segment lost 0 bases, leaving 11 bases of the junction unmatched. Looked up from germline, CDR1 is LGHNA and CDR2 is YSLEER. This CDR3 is CASSQDSLGTGRSTDTQYF. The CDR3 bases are TGCGCCAGCAGCCAAGATTCTCTTGGGACAGGCCGAAGCACAGATACGCAGTATTTT.

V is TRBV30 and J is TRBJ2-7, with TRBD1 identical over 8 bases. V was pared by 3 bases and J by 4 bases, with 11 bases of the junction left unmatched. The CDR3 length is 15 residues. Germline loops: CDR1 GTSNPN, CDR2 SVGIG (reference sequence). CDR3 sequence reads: CAWSKPGTGRYEQYF. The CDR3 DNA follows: TGTGCCTGGAGCAAACCAGGGACAGGCCGGTACGAGCAGTACTTC.

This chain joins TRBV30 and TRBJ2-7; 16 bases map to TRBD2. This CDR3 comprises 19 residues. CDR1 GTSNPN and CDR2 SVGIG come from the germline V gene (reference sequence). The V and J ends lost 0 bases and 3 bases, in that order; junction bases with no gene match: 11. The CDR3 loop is CAWSVWGLAGGTAGYEQYF. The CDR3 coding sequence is TGTGCCTGGAGTGTATGGGGACTAGCGGGAGGGACGGCGGGCTACGAGCAGTACTTC.

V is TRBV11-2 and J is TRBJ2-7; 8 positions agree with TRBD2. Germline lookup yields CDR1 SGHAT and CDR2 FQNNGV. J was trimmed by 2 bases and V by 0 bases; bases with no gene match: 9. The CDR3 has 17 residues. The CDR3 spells CASSLEVLAGQTYEQYF. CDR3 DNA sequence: TGTGCCAGCAGCTTAGAGGTCCTAGCGGGCCAAACCTACGAGCAGTACTTC.

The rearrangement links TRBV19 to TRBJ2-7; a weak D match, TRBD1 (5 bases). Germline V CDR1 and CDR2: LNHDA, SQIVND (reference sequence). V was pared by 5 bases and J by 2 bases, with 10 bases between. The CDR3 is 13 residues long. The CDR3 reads CASSPRAPYEQYF. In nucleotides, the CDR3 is TGTGCCAGTAGTCCCAGGGCCCCCTACGAGCAGTACTTC.

CDR3 bases: TGTGCCTGGAGCCATAGCACAGATACGCAGTATTTT. Its protein product is CAWSHSTDTQYF. The chain combines TRBV30 with TRBJ2-3; D is unclear. With 3 bases removed from V and 0 bases from J, the gap between germline ends came to 4 bases. The germline gives CDR1 GTSNPN, CDR2 SVGIG (reference sequence). This CDR3 is built from 12 residues.

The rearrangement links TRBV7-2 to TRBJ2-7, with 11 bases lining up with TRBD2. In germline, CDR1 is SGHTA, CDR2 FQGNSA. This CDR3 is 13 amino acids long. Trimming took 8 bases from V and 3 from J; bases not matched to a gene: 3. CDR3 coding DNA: TGTGCCAGCGGGACTAGCGGTTACTACGAGCAGTACTTC. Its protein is CASGTSGYYEQYF.

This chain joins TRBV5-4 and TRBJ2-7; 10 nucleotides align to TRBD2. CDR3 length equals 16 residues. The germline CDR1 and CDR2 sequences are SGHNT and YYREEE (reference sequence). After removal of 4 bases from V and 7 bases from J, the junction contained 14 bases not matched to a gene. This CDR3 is CASSPGGLAGEGEQYF. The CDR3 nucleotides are TGTGCCAGCAGCCCCGGGGGGCTAGCGGGAGAAGGGGAGCAGTACTTC. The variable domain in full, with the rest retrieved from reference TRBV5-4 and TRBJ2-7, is ETGVTQSPTHLIKTRGQQVTLRCSSQSGHNTVSWYQQALGQGPQFIFQYYREEENGRGNFPPRFSGLQFPNYSSELNVNALELDDSALYLCASSPGGLAGEGEQYFGPGTRLTVT.

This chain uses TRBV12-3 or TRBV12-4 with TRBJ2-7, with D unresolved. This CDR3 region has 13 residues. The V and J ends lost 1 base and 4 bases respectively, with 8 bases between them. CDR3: CASSLGQKYEQYF. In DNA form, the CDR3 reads TGTGCCAGCAGTTTAGGGCAGAAATACGAGCAGTACTTC.

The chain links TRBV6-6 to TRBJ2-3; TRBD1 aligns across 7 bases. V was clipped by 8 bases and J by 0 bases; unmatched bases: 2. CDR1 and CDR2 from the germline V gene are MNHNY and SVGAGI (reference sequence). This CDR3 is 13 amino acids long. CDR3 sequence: CASGGQSTDTQYF. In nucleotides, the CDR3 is TGTGCCAGCGGGGGACAGAGCACAGATACGCAGTATTTT.

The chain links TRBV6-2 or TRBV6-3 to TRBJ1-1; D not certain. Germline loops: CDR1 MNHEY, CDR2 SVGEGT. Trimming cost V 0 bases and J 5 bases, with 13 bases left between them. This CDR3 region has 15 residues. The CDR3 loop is CASSYSMAGGTEAFF. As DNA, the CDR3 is TGTGCCAGCAGTTACTCGATGGCGGGCGGGACTGAAGCTTTCTTT.

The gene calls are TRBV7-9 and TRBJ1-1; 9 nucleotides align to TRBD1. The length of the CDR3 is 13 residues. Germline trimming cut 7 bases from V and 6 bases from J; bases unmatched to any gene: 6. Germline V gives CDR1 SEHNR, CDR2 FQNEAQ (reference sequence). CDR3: CASTPTGGAEAFF. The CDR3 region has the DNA TGTGCCAGCACCCCTACAGGGGGCGCTGAAGCTTTCTTT.

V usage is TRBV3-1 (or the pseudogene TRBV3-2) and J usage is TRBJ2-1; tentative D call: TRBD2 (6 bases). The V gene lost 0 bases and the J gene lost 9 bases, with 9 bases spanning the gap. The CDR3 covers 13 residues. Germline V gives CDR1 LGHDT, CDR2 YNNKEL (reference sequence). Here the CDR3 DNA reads TGTGCCAGCAGCCAAGATCCCGGGGGTGAGCAGTTCTTC. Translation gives CASSQDPGGEQFF.

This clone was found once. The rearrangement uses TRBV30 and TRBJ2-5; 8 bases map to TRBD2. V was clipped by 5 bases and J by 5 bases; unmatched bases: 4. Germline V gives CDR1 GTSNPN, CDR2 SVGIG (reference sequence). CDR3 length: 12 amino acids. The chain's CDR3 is CAWEAGAETQYF. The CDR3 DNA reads TGTGCCTGGGAAGCGGGAGCTGAGACCCAGTACTTC.

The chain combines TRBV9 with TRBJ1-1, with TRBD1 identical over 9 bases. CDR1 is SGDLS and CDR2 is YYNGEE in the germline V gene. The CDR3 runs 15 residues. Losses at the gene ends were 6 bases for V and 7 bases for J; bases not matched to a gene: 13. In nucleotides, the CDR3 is TGTGCCAGCACCCCAACAGGGGGCCCGGTCGGTGAAGCTTTCTTT. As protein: CASTPTGGPVGEAFF.

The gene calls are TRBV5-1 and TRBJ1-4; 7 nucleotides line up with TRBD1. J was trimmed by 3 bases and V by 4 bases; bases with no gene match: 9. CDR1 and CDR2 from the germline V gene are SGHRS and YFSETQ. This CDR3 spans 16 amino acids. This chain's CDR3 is CASSARQGSANEKLFF. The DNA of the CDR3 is TGCGCCAGCAGCGCCCGACAGGGTTCGGCTAATGAAAAACTGTTTTTT.

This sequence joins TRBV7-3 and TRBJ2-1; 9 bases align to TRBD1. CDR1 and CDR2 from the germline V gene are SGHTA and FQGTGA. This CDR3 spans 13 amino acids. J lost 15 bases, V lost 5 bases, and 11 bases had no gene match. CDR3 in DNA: TGTGCCAGCAGCCAACCCGGACAGGGGCCCCCGTTCTTC. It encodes CASSQPGQGPPFF.

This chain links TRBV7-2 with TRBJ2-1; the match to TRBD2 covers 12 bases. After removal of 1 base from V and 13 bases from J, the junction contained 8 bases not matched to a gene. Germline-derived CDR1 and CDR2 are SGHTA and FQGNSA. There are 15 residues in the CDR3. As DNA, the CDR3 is TGTGCCAGCAGCTTAGTTAGACTAGCGGGAGCTTCCCAGTTCTTC. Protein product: CASSLVRLAGASQFF.

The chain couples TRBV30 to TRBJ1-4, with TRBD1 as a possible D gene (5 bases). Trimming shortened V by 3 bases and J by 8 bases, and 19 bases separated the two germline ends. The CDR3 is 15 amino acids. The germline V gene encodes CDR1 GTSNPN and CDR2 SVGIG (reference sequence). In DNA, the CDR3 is TGTGCCTGGAGCTCCCTGGGGAGGGGAGGCGAAAAACTGTTTTTT. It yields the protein CAWSSLGRGGEKLFF.

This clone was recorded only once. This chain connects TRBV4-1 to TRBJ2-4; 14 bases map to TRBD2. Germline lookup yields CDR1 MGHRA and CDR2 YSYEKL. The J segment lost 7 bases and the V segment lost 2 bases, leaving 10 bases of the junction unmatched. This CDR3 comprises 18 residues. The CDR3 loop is CASSQQGTSGGDPNIQYF. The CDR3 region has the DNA TGCGCCAGCAGCCAACAAGGGACTAGCGGGGGCGACCCCAACATTCAGTACTTC.

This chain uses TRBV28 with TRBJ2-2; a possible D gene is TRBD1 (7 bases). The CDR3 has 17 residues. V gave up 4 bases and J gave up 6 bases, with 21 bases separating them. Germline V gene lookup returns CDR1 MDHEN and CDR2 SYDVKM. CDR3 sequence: CASSSRRRAGGSGELFF. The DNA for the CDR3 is TGTGCCAGCAGTTCCCGGCGGAGGGCAGGGGGGTCCGGGGAGCTGTTTTTT. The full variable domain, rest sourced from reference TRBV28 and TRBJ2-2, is DVKVTQSSRYLVKRTGEKVFLECVQDMDHENMFWYRQDPGLGLRLIYFSYDVKMKEKGDIPEGYSVSREKKERFSLILESASTNQTSMYLCASSSRRRAGGSGELFFGEGSRLTVL.

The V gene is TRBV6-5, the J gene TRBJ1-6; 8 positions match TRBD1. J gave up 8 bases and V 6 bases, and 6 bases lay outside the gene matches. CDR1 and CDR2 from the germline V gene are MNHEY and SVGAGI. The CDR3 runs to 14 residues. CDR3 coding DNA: TGTGCCAGCAGCGACAGGGGCGGTGATTCACCCCTCCACTTT. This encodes CASSDRGGDSPLHF.

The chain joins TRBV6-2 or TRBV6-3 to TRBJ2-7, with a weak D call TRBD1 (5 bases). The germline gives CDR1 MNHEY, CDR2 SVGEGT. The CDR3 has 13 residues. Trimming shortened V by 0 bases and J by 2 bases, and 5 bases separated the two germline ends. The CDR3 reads CASSYSDTYEQYV. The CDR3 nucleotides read TGTGCCAGCAGTTACTCGGACACCTACGAGCAGTACGTC.

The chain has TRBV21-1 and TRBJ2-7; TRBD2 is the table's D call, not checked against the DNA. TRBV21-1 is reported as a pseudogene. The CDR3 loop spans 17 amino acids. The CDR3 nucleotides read TGTGCCAGCAGCAAAAGGCCGGGACTAGCGGGCCCATACGAGCAGTACGTC. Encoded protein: CASSKRPGLAGPYEQYV.

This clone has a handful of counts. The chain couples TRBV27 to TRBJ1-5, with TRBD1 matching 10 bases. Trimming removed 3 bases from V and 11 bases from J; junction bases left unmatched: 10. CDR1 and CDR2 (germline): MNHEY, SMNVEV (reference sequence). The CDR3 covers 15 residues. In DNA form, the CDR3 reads TGTGCCAGCAGTTTCGGGACAGGGGCTTTGTCAGCCCAGCATTTT. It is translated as CASSFGTGALSAQHF.